This T cell receptor beta chain was recorded in a study of blood T cell repertoires in COVID-19. V shed 4 bases and J shed 0 bases, with 15 bases lying between them. The CDR3 runs to 16 residues. The germline V gene encodes CDR1 LGHDT and CDR2 YNNKEL (reference sequence). Libraries were prepared by immunoSEQ multiplex PCR; TCRdb keeps only in-frame clonotypes and omits some of them. The sample records 350,000 to 450,000 clones, about 86% being singletons. V usage is TRBV3-1 (or the pseudogene TRBV3-2) and J usage is TRBJ1-2, with D possibly being TRBD1 (6 bases). The TCR comes from a woman aged 55 to 70 with COVID-19, enrolled during active disease. Sequencing used peripheral blood. This CDR3 reads CASSRNNRVPNYGYTF. Written as DNA, the CDR3 is TGTGCCAGCAGCCGAAACAACAGGGTCCCTAACTATGGCTACACCTTC.